The clone carrying this T cell receptor (beta chain) occurred once. Antigen: not known. The sample originates from a study of T cell responses to AZD1222 COVID-19 vaccine. Background on the study: Pooled in the analysis were second doses at about 4 or about 12 weeks.

General study results and limits: Clonal diversity was possibly underestimated; the donors were predominantly white British and more often female. Across the whole spike, CD4 TCRs peaked at regions 160-218 and 743-854. Two AZD1222 doses significantly raised spike-specific TCR breadth and depth over controls.

V trimming: 3 bases; J trimming: 5 bases; junction bases outside the gene matches: 2. Germline assignment: CDR1 KGHSH and CDR2 LQKENI. This CDR3 has 15 residues. Profiling relied on immunoSEQ multiplex PCR, and the TCRdb table lists in-frame clones only, not all of them. This sample has tens of thousands of clones, with 86% found just once. The TCR sequence derives from an adult in good health. The chain couples TRBV18 to TRBJ1-6; 9 bases are shared with TRBD1. The sequencing here drew on peripheral blood, taken on day 0 of AZD1222 vaccination. Here the CDR3 reads CASSPRTGDNSPLHF. The DNA for the CDR3 is TGTGCCAGCTCACCGAGGACAGGGGATAATTCACCCCTCCACTTT. The complete variable domain, with remaining parts taken from reference TRBV18 and TRBJ1-6, reads NAGVMQNPRHLVRRRGQEARLRCSPMKGHSHVYWYRQLPEEGLKFMVYLQKENIIDESGMPKERFSAEFPKEGPSILRIQQVVRGDSAAYFCASSPRTGDNSPLHFGNGTRLTVT.